The present entry profiles one TCR beta chain with its context. The source of the sample is a study of OX40 agonist ivuxolimab in advanced cancers. Study-level information: Partial responses were achieved by three patients, one with hepatocellular carcinoma and two with cutaneous melanoma.

The length of the CDR3 is 15 residues. Germline CDR1 and CDR2: SGHTA and FQGNSA. The V and J ends lost 2 bases and 11 bases, in that order; junction bases with no gene match: 7. Profiling relied on immunoSEQ multiplex PCR, and the TCRdb table lists in-frame clones only, not all of them. This table has 87,000 or so clones, around nine tenths appearing once. J is TRBJ2-5 and V is TRBV7-2; 14 bases are shared with TRBD2. Sequencing was performed on CD4+ or CD8+ T cells sorted from blood, taken in a trial of the OX40 agonist ivuxolimab. This TCR was recovered from an adult with an advanced solid tumor such as melanoma, head and neck, liver or kidney cancer. In nucleotides, the CDR3 is TGTGCCAGCAGCTTAAGGACTAGCGGGAGGTGGGAGCAGTACTTC. It is translated as CASSLRTSGRWEQYF.